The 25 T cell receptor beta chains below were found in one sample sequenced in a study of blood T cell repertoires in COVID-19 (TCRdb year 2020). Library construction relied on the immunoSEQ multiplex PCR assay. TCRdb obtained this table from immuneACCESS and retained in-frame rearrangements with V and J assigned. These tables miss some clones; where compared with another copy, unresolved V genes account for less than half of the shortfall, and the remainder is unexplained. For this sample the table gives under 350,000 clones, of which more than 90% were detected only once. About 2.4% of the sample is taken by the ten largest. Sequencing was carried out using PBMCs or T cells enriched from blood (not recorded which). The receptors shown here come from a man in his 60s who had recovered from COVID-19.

CDR3 sequence: CASSPQGQSYGYTF. DNA of the CDR3: TGTGCCAGCTCACCACAGGGGCAGAGCTATGGCTACACCTTC. This sequence joins TRBV18 and TRBJ1-2; D is possibly TRBD1 (5 bases). V lost 1 base, J lost 4 bases, and 10 bases lay in between. The germline gives CDR1 KGHSH, CDR2 LQKENI. The CDR3 is made up of 14 amino acids.

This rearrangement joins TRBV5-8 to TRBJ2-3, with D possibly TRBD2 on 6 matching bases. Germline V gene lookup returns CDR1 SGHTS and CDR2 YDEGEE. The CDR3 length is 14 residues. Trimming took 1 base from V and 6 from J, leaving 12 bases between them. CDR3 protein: CASSLRLDGDTQYF. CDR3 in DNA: TGTGCCAGCAGCTTGAGACTAGATGGCGATACGCAGTATTTT.

The CDR3 DNA is TGTGCCAGCAGCTGGGGGACACCGCCCGGGGAGCTGTTTTTT. It encodes CASSWGTPPGELFF. The chain combines TRBV5-4 with TRBJ2-2; weak D call: TRBD1 (6 bases). Germline CDR1 SGHNT, CDR2 YYREEE (reference sequence). V lost 3 bases, J lost 6 bases, and 12 bases lay in between. The CDR3 runs 14 residues.

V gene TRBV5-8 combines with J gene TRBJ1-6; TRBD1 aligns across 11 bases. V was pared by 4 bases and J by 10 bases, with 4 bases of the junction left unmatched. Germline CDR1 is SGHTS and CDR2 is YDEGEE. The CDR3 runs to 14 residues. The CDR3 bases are TGTGCCAGCAGCCCGGGACAGGGGGGATCACCCCTCCACTTT. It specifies CASSPGQGGSPLHF.

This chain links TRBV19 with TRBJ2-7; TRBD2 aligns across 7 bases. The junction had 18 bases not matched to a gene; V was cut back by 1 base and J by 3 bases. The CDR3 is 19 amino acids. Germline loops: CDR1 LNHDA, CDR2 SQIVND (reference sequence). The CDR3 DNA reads TGTGCCAGTAGTATAGGGGGACTAAAGGATCTGCGGGCGGACTACGAGCAGTACTTC. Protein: CASSIGGLKDLRADYEQYF.

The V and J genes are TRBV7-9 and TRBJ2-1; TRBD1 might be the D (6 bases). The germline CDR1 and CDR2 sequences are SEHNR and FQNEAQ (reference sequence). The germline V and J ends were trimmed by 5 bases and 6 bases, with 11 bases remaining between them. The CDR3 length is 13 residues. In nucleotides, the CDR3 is TGTGCCAGCAGCCCCTGGGGGCGCAATGAGCAGTTCTTC. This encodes CASSPWGRNEQFF.

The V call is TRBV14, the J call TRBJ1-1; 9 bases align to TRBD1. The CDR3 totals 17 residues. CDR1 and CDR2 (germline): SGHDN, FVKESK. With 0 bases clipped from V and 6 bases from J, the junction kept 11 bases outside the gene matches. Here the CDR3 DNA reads TGTGCCAGCAGCCAAGAACAGACGTGGACAGGGGATTCTGAAGCTTTCTTT. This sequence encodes CASSQEQTWTGDSEAFF. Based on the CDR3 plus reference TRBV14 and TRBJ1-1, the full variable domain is EAGVTQFPSHSVIEKGQTVTLRCDPISGHDNLYWYRRVMGKEIKFLLHFVKESKQDESGMPNNRFLAERTGGTYSTLKVQPAELEDSGVYFCASSQEQTWTGDSEAFFGQGTRLTVV.

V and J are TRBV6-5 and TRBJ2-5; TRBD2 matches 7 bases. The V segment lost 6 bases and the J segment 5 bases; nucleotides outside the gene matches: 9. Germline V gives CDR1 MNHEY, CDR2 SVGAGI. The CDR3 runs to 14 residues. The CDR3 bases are TGTGCCAGCAGCCAGAGCGGGATTGGGGAGACCCAGTACTTC. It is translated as CASSQSGIGETQYF.

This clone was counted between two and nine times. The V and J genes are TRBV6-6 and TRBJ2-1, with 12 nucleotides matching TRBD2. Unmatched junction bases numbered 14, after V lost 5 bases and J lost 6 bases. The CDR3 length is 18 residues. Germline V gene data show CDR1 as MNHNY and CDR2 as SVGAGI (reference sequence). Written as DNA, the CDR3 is TGTGCCAGCAGTCCCCGTGTTCCGACTAGCGGGAGCGGCAATGAGCAGTTCTTC. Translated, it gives CASSPRVPTSGSGNEQFF.

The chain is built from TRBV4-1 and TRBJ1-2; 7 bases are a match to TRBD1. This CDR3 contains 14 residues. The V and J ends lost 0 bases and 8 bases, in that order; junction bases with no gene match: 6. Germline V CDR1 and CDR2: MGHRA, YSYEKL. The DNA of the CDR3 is TGCGCCAGCAGCCAAGAGACAGGGACGCACGGCTACACCTTC. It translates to CASSQETGTHGYTF.

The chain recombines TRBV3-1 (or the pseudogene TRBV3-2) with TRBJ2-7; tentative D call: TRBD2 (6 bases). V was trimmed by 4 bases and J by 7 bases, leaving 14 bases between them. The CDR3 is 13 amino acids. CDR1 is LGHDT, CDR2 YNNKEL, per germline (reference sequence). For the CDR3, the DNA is TGTGCCAGCAGCCGGTCCAGTCGGGGGGAGCAGTACTTC. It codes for CASSRSSRGEQYF.

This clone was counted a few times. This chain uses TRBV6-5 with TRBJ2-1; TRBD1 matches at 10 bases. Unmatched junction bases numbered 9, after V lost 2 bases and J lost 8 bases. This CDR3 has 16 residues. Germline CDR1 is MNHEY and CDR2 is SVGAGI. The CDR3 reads CASSYAGTGAVYEQFF. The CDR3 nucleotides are TGTGCCAGCAGTTACGCTGGGACAGGGGCTGTCTATGAGCAGTTCTTC.

In DNA, the CDR3 is TGTGCCAGCAGCTTAGAATGGACAGGCCGGTACTCTAACTATGGCTACACCTTC. Protein sequence: CASSLEWTGRYSNYGYTF. The rearrangement links TRBV7-2 to TRBJ1-2; 7 bases are shared with TRBD1. Germline CDR1 SGHTA, CDR2 FQGNSA. CDR3 length: 18 residues. Unmatched junction bases numbered 11, after V lost 1 base and J lost 0 bases.

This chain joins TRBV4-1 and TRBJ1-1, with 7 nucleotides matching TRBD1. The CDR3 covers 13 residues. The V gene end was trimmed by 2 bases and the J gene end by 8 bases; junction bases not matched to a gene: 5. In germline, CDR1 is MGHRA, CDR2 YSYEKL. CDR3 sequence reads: CASSQRQGIEAFF. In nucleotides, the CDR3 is TGCGCCAGCAGCCAACGACAGGGCATCGAAGCTTTCTTT.

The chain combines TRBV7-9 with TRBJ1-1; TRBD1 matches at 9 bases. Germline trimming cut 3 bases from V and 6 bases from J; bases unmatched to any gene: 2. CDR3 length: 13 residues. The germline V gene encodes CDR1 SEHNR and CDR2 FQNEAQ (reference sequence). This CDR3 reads CASSFGTGSEAFF. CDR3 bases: TGTGCCAGCAGCTTCGGGACAGGGTCTGAAGCTTTCTTT. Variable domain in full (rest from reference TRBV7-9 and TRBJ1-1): DTGVSQNPRHKITKRGQNVTFRCDPISEHNRLYWYRQTLGQGPEFLTYFQNEAQLEKSRLLSDRFSAERPKGSFSTLEIQRTEQGDSAMYLCASSFGTGSEAFFGQGTRLTVV.

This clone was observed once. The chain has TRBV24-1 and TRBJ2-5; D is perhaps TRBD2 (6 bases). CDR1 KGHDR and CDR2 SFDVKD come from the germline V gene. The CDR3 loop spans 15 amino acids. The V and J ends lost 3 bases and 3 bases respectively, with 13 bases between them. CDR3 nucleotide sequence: TGTGCCACCAGTGATCCCCGGCGGAGGGAAGAGACCCAGTACTTC. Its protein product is CATSDPRRREETQYF.

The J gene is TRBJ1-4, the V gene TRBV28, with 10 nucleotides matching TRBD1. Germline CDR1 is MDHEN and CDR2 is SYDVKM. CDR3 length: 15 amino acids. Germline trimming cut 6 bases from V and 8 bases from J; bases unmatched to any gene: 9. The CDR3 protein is CASSPPTGGNEKLFF. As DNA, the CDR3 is TGTGCCAGCAGCCCACCGACAGGGGGCAACGAAAAACTGTTTTTT.

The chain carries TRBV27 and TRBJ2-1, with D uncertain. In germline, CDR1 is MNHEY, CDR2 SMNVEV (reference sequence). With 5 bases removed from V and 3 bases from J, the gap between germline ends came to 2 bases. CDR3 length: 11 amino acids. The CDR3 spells CASSLYNEQFF. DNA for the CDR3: TGTGCCAGCAGTCTCTACAATGAGCAGTTCTTC.

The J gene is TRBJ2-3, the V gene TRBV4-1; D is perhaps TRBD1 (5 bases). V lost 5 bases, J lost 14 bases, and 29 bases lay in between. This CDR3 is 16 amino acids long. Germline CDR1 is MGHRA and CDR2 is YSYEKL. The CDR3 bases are TGCGCCAGCAGCGAACGACCAGGGAACACCCACCAGACGGGGTATTTT. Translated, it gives CASSERPGNTHQTGYF.

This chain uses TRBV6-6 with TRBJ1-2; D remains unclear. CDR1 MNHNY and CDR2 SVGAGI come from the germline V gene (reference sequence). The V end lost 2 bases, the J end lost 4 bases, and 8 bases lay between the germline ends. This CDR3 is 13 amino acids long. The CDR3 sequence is CASSYVPGYGYTF. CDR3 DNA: TGTGCCAGCAGTTACGTTCCGGGCTATGGCTACACCTTC.

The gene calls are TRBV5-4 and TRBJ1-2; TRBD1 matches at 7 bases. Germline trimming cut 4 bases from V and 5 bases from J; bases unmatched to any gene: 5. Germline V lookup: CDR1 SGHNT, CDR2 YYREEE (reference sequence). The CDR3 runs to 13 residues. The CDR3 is CASSLKGAYGYTF. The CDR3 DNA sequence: TGTGCCAGCAGCCTTAAGGGGGCGTATGGCTACACCTTC.

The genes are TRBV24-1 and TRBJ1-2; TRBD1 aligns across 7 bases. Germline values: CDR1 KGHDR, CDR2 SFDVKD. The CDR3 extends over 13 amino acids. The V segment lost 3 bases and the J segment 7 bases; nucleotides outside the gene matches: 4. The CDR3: CATSDMGTAGYTF. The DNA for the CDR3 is TGTGCCACCAGTGATATGGGGACAGCTGGCTACACCTTC.

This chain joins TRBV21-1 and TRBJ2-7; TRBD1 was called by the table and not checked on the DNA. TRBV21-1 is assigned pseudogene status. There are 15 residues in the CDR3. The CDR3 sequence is CASSGTGAKGCEQYF. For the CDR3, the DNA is TGTGCCAGCAGCGGAACAGGGGCGAAGGGCTGCGAGCAGTACTTC.

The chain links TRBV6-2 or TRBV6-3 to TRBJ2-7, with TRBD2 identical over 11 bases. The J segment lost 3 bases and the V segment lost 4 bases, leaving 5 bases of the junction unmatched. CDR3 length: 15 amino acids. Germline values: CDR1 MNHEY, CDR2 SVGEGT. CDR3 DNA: TGTGCCAGCAGTTTCCGGGGACTAGCGGTCTACGAGCAGTACTTC. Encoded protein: CASSFRGLAVYEQYF.

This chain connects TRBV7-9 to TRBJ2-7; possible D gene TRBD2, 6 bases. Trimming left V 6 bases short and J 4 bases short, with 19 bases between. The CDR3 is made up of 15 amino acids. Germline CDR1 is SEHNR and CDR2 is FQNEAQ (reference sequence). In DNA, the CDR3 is TGTGCCAGCAGTTTCAGCCGGGACTCCCGATACGAGCAGTACTTC. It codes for CASSFSRDSRYEQYF. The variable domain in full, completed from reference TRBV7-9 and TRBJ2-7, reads DTGVSQNPRHKITKRGQNVTFRCDPISEHNRLYWYRQTLGQGPEFLTYFQNEAQLEKSRLLSDRFSAERPKGSFSTLEIQRTEQGDSAMYLCASSFSRDSRYEQYFGPGTRLTVT.